The following is a T cell receptor (beta chain) sequence with its context. Antigen unknown. Some clones are missing from TCRdb's copy, which holds only in-frame ones; the method was immunoSEQ multiplex PCR. The sample lists tens of thousands of clones; 75% to 95% were seen once. Autoimmune disease history or systemic immunosuppression was exclusionary. Unmatched junction bases numbered 3, after V lost 5 bases and J lost 2 bases. Germline loops: CDR1 MDHEN, CDR2 SYDVKM. The CDR3 length is 13 residues. This sample was included in a study of OX40 agonist ivuxolimab in advanced cancers. Findings and limits, study-wide: Compared with CD4+, CD8+ T cells on average had more expanded clones. At 0.1 to 3.0 mg/kg, clonal expansion of CD4+ and CD8+ blood T cells had occurred by week 6.

The sequences come from CD4+ or CD8+ T cells sorted from blood, collected in a trial of the OX40 agonist ivuxolimab. This sequence was found in an adult with an advanced solid tumor such as melanoma, head and neck, liver or kidney cancer. The chain uses TRBV28 and TRBJ2-7; 7 nucleotides line up with TRBD1. This chain's CDR3 is CASSGQETYEQYF. The CDR3, as DNA: TGTGCCAGCAGTGGACAGGAGACCTACGAGCAGTACTTC.